The 19 T cell receptor beta chains given below trace back to one sample, sequenced in a study of CD8 T cells in ankylosing spondylitis. Each CDR3 protein gets one entry after TCRdb re-called the 5' RACE reads with MiXCR. The sample carries about 210,000 distinct CDR3 sequences, 8.2% recorded once. What was sequenced was blood, either unsorted or a sorted T cell fraction (not recorded which). Source of these receptors: a female donor with ankylosing spondylitis or in good health (not recorded which).

This clonotype was recorded at least ten times. The chain has TRBV10-3 and TRBJ2-7; 7 bases fit TRBD2. The germline V gene encodes CDR1 ENHRY and CDR2 SYGVKD. The junction had 13 bases not matched to a gene; V was cut back by 4 bases and J by 4 bases. The CDR3 has 16 amino acids. CDR3 region: CAISAGGPARVYEQYF. In DNA, the CDR3 is TGTGCCATCAGTGCGGGAGGCCCCGCTAGAGTTTACGAGCAGTACTTC.

The CDR3 DNA is TGTGCCAGCAGCATCTCGACAGGACTCTCTGGAAACACCATATATTTT. Protein product: CASSISTGLSGNTIYF. This chain joins TRBV7-2 and TRBJ1-3; D is possibly TRBD1 (6 bases). CDR1 is SGHTA, CDR2 FQGNSA, per germline. V shed 5 bases and J shed 0 bases, with 14 bases lying between them. This CDR3 is 16 amino acids long.

This clonotype was recorded many times. CDR3 residues: CSVDRVKFESGAYF. DNA of the CDR3: TGCAGCGTTGATAGGGTAAAATTTGAATCAGGAGCTTACTTC. The J gene is TRBJ2-5, the V gene TRBV29-1; D unresolved. The CDR3 sequence is 14 residues long. Trimming took 3 bases from V and 14 from J, leaving 25 bases between them. Per germline, CDR1 SQVTM and CDR2 ANQGSEA.

This clonotype has at least ten counts. V is TRBV7-6 and J is TRBJ2-1; possibly TRBD2 for D (5 bases). The CDR3 has 14 residues. Looked up from germline, CDR1 is SGHVS and CDR2 is FNYEAQ. Between the trimmed V and J ends, which lost 4 bases and 8 bases, there was a span of 15 bases. CDR3 protein: CASSSLWTGDEQFF. Written as DNA, the CDR3 is TGTGCCAGCAGCTCCCTCTGGACTGGAGATGAGCAGTTCTTC.

The CDR3 loop reads CSARSGQPQHF. For the CDR3, the DNA is TGCAGTGCTAGATCAGGTCAGCCCCAGCATTTT. This sequence joins TRBV20-1 and TRBJ1-5; D ambiguous. In germline, CDR1 is DFQATT, CDR2 SNEGSKA (reference sequence). The V end was cut by 2 bases, the J end by 6 bases, with 5 bases between. The CDR3 consists of 11 residues.

This clonotype was counted many times. The rearrangement joins TRBV19 to TRBJ2-1; D gene ambiguous. Germline-derived CDR1 and CDR2 are LNHDA and SQIVND (reference sequence). The CDR3 is 15 amino acids. Trimming left V 3 bases short and J 9 bases short, with 18 bases between. The CDR3 sequence is CASSMRASRSGEQFF. DNA of the CDR3: TGTGCCAGTAGTATGAGAGCGTCCCGGTCGGGTGAGCAGTTCTTC.

This clonotype was counted many times. This chain joins TRBV20-1 and TRBJ2-7, with D uncertain. With 3 bases removed from V and 6 bases from J, the gap between germline ends came to 9 bases. The CDR3 has 11 residues. CDR1 and CDR2 from the germline V gene are DFQATT and SNEGSKA (reference sequence). The CDR3, as DNA: TGCAGTGCTAGTCTGCTGCCCGAGCAGTACTTC. The encoded protein is CSASLLPEQYF.

In this sample, this clonotype turned up many times. J is TRBJ2-7 and V is TRBV27; weak D call: TRBD2 (6 bases). Trimming cost V 6 bases and J 5 bases, with 20 bases left between them. Germline CDR1 and CDR2: MNHEY and SMNVEV (reference sequence). This CDR3 contains 15 residues. In DNA, the CDR3 is TGTGCCAGCAGCACGAGCGGGTGGGCGGCCCACGAGCAGTACTTC. Amino acid sequence: CASSTSGWAAHEQYF.

This chain links TRBV7-6 with TRBJ1-2; D call uncertain. V lost 4 bases, J lost 7 bases, and 16 bases lay in between. The CDR3 is made up of 14 amino acids. Germline-derived CDR1 and CDR2 are SGHVS and FNYEAQ. CDR3 residues: CASSSTLRSGGYTF. The CDR3 DNA reads TGTGCCAGCAGCTCAACCCTGAGATCTGGTGGCTACACCTTC.

This clonotype was observed many times. V gene TRBV20-1 combines with J gene TRBJ2-1; 8 bases map to TRBD2. The germline V gene encodes CDR1 DFQATT and CDR2 SNEGSKA (reference sequence). V shed 8 bases, J shed 9 bases, and the junction held 21 bases outside the gene matches. This CDR3 contains 16 residues. CDR3 bases: TGCAGTATTAGACCCCTTGGGACTAGTGGATGGTCTGAGCAGTTCTTC. This encodes CSIRPLGTSGWSEQFF.

The V call is TRBV12-3 or TRBV12-4, the J call TRBJ2-7; D ambiguous. The CDR3 runs 14 residues. V lost 10 bases and J lost 3, with 19 bases in between. CDR3 protein: CAMGPGIRGYEQYF. In nucleotides, the CDR3 is TGTGCCATGGGCCCTGGGATCCGCGGCTACGAGCAGTACTTC.

This clonotype appeared many times. The chain employs TRBV29-1 and TRBJ2-1; no firm D call. Trimming took 1 base from V and 6 from J, leaving 16 bases between them. Germline CDR1 SQVTM, CDR2 ANQGSEA. CDR3 length: 15 residues. The CDR3 DNA is TGCAGCGTTGAAGTATCACCAGCGCCCGGCAATGAGCAGTTCTTC. As protein: CSVEVSPAPGNEQFF.

This clonotype was picked up a small number of times. The chain couples TRBV30 to TRBJ2-2; 8 bases match TRBD1. V trimming: 0 bases; J trimming: 2 bases; junction bases outside the gene matches: 8. This CDR3 comprises 17 residues. From germline, CDR1 is GTSNPN and CDR2 SVGIG (reference sequence). The CDR3 DNA is TGTGCCTGGAGTGTATTCAGACAGGGGCAAAACACCGGGGAGCTGTTTTTT. Translated: CAWSVFRQGQNTGELFF.

V is TRBV7-6 and J is TRBJ2-7; D is ambiguous. The CDR3 covers 15 residues. Germline lookup yields CDR1 SGHVS and CDR2 FNYEAQ. Trimming left V 5 bases short and J 2 bases short, with 16 bases between. Written as DNA, the CDR3 is TGTGCCAGCAGCCCTTTATCAGGAACGGCCTACGAGCAGTACTTC. Translated: CASSPLSGTAYEQYF. The full variable domain, rest sourced from reference TRBV7-6 and TRBJ2-7, is GAGVSQSPRYKVTKRGQDVALRCDPISGHVSLYWYRQALGQGPEFLTYFNYEAQQDKSGLPNDRFSAERPEGSISTLTIQRTEQRDSAMYRCASSPLSGTAYEQYFGPGTRLTVT.

Only a few counts were recorded for this clonotype. V usage is TRBV20-1 and J usage is TRBJ1-6; 7 bases match TRBD1. V lost 3 bases, J lost 0 bases, and 8 bases stayed unmatched. This CDR3 comprises 17 residues. Germline V gives CDR1 DFQATT, CDR2 SNEGSKA (reference sequence). CDR3 sequence reads: CSARGTADVSYNSPLHF. In nucleotides, the CDR3 is TGCAGTGCTAGGGGGACAGCTGATGTCTCCTATAATTCACCCCTCCACTTT.

This clonotype was counted at least ten times. J is TRBJ2-2 and V is TRBV5-1; a possible D gene is TRBD1 (5 bases). This CDR3 contains 15 residues. The V and J ends lost 6 bases and 4 bases respectively, with 16 bases between them. Germline loops: CDR1 SGHRS, CDR2 YFSETQ. Here the CDR3 DNA reads TGCGCCAGCATAGAGGACAAGGGCTTCACCGGGGAGCTGTTTTTT. Protein: CASIEDKGFTGELFF.

This clonotype was counted only a few times. V and J are TRBV9 and TRBJ2-5; D is possibly TRBD2 (5 bases). The CDR3 spans 15 residues. Germline loops: CDR1 SGDLS, CDR2 YYNGEE. Trimming cost V 0 bases and J 3 bases, with 12 bases left between them. The CDR3 DNA reads TGTGCCAGCAGCGTAGCTAATGTGGGAGAAGAGACCCAGTACTTC. Encoded protein: CASSVANVGEETQYF.

The chain employs TRBV20-1 and TRBJ2-7, with D perhaps TRBD2 (6 bases). The CDR3 runs to 15 residues. Germline CDR1 and CDR2: DFQATT and SNEGSKA (reference sequence). V was trimmed by 3 bases and J by 0 bases, leaving 15 bases between them. In DNA form, the CDR3 reads TGCAGTGCTAGCCCGGCGGGAAGGAGCTCCTACGAGCAGTACTTC. Translation gives CSASPAGRSSYEQYF.

This clonotype occurred many times. The chain links TRBV10-3 to TRBJ2-7; TRBD2 might be the D (5 bases). From germline, CDR1 is ENHRY and CDR2 SYGVKD. The V and J ends lost 0 bases and 2 bases respectively, with 5 bases between them. CDR3 length: 13 amino acids. The CDR3 coding sequence is TGTGCCATCAGTGAGTCGGAGGCCTACGAGCAGTACTTC. Protein: CAISESEAYEQYF.